One sample yielded the 2 T cell receptor beta chains listed below, sequenced in a study of beta chain features in type 1 diabetes. Findings and limits, study-wide: All four CD4+ subsets from Type 1 diabetes patients carried moderately but significantly shorter TCRB CDR3s.

Of the isolated RNA, all was reverse transcribed, and so the sequenced material was expressed TCRB transcripts. Profiled with immunoSEQ multiplex PCR; TCRdb holds only in-frame clones, not every one. The table shows some 360,000 clones, with 8.5% to 10% occurring only once. These receptors' targets are unknown. What was sequenced was central memory CD4+ T cells from blood. The receptors originated from a man aged 30 to 39 with type 1 diabetes.

This clone has a count of ten or more. Germline is not matched at one junction end, which may reflect a read error. The chain couples TRBV5-1 to TRBJ2-4, with 7 bases that match TRBD2. This CDR3 spans 14 amino acids. Germline lookup yields CDR1 SGHRS and CDR2 YFSETQ. In DNA, the CDR3 is TGCGCCAGCACCTTGGACTCGGGAGGAAACATTCAGTACTTC. Protein: CASTLDSGGNIQYF.

The chain joins TRBV14 to TRBJ2-1; no firm D call. Trimming took 1 base from V and 9 from J, leaving 10 bases between them. The CDR3 is 13 residues long. Germline V gives CDR1 SGHDN, CDR2 FVKESK. The CDR3 loop reads CASSQALEGEQFF. CDR3 nucleotides: TGTGCCAGCAGCCAAGCCCTAGAAGGTGAGCAGTTCTTC. The complete variable domain, with remaining parts taken from reference TRBV14 and TRBJ2-1, reads EAGVTQFPSHSVIEKGQTVTLRCDPISGHDNLYWYRRVMGKEIKFLLHFVKESKQDESGMPNNRFLAERTGGTYSTLKVQPAELEDSGVYFCASSQALEGEQFFGPGTRLTVL.